Given below is one T cell receptor beta chain in context. The sample belongs to a study of blood T cell repertoires in COVID-19. About the study: Symptom resolution, clearance, or two negative PCRs marked the recovered donors of Cohort 3. In each case, the material was cDNA or gDNA derived from T cells, B-cell-depleted T cells, or PBMCs. Italy, Spain and the United States were the sources of the convalescent and acute COVID-19 samples.

Some clones are missing from TCRdb's copy, which holds only in-frame ones; the method was immunoSEQ multiplex PCR. Here the sample spans approximately 200,000 clones, around 87% being singletons. This CDR3 is 16 amino acids long. Germline CDR1 and CDR2: SEHNR and FQNEAQ (reference sequence). Trimming cost V 0 bases and J 7 bases; bases outside gene matches: 8. The TCR sequence derives from a man aged 25-45 years in a cohort exposed to, infected with or recovered from COVID-19 (not recorded which). The chain combines TRBV7-9 with TRBJ1-4, with 7 bases matching TRBD1. The sequenced material came from PBMCs or T cells enriched from blood (not recorded which). The CDR3 DNA reads as TGTGCCAGCAGCTTAGCGCGGGACAGCGTTCTTGAAAAACTGTTTTTT. Translation gives CASSLARDSVLEKLFF.